The 28 T cell receptor beta chains listed next were all sequenced from one sample in a study of CD8 T cells in ankylosing spondylitis (TCRdb year 2017). Library generation was performed with 5' RACE. Sequencing took place on an Illumina HiSeq 2500. The raw public reads went through TCRdb reprocessing: fastp at Q25, MiXCR clone calling, in-frame beta chains kept. Records with the same CDR3 protein are collapsed into one entry carrying the most frequent genes and DNA. The sample table records approximately 140,000 distinct CDR3 sequences; approximately 8.4% of these occur just once. 7.3% of the sample rests with the top ten. Sample: synovial fluid, either unsorted or a sorted T cell fraction (not recorded which). These receptors all come from a male donor with ankylosing spondylitis.

This clonotype occurred many times. This chain uses TRBV20-1 with TRBJ1-2; possibly TRBD1 for D (6 bases). From germline, CDR1 is DFQATT and CDR2 SNEGSKA (reference sequence). The CDR3 is 12 amino acids. Between the trimmed V and J ends, which lost 5 bases and 8 bases, there was a span of 15 bases. The CDR3 nucleotides read TGCAGTGCTCTATCTGGGGGGGCCGGCTACACCTTC. This encodes CSALSGGAGYTF.

This clonotype showed up just a few times. The rearrangement joins TRBV29-1 to TRBJ1-2, with D possibly being TRBD1 (5 bases). Germline V gene data show CDR1 as SQVTM and CDR2 as ANQGSEA. V was shortened by 5 bases and J by 2 bases, with 12 bases between the two germline ends. The CDR3 consists of 13 residues. For the CDR3, the DNA is TGCAGCGTTAGACAGCATCTAAACTATGGCTACACCTTC. This translates into CSVRQHLNYGYTF. Supplemented by reference TRBV29-1 and TRBJ1-2, the full variable domain reads SAVISQKPSRDICQRGTSLTIQCQVDSQVTMMFWYRQQPGQSLTLIATANQGSEATYESGFVIDKFPISRPNLTFSTLTVSNMSPEDSSIYLCSVRQHLNYGYTFGSGTRLTVV.

This clonotype was detected ten times or more. This sequence joins TRBV6-1 and TRBJ2-1, with D possibly being TRBD2 (6 bases). The V and J ends lost 7 bases and 6 bases respectively, with 16 bases between them. The CDR3 runs 14 residues. From germline, CDR1 is MNHNS and CDR2 SASEGT. Here the CDR3 reads CASIPRRGSNEQFF. The DNA of the CDR3 is TGTGCCAGCATCCCCAGGAGGGGTTCCAATGAGCAGTTCTTC.

V is TRBV6-2 or TRBV6-3 and J is TRBJ1-2; 7 bases agree with TRBD1. Per the germline V gene, CDR1 is MNHEY and CDR2 is SVGEGT. The V segment lost 2 bases and the J segment 4 bases; nucleotides outside the gene matches: 4. The CDR3 is made up of 14 amino acids. The CDR3 DNA follows: TGTGCCAGCAGTTACCCGACAGGGTCCTATGGCTACACCTTC. Translating it yields CASSYPTGSYGYTF.

V gene TRBV7-3 combines with J gene TRBJ2-7, with 10 bases aligning to TRBD2. The CDR3 runs to 15 residues. The ends lost 5 bases at V and 4 bases at J; junction bases unmatched: 8. Germline-derived CDR1 and CDR2 are SGHTA and FQGTGA. CDR3 amino acids: CASSTSAGGEYEQYF. CDR3 in DNA: TGTGCCAGCAGCACTTCAGCGGGGGGGGAATACGAGCAGTACTTC.

This chain connects TRBV7-2 to TRBJ1-4; D gene unclear. The CDR3 has 15 residues. Germline assignment: CDR1 SGHTA and CDR2 FQGNSA. The V end lost 5 bases, the J end lost 4 bases, and 14 bases lay between the germline ends. Here the CDR3 reads CASSANSAYNEKLFF. CDR3 bases: TGTGCCAGCAGCGCGAACAGTGCTTATAATGAAAAACTGTTTTTT.

This clonotype was seen many times. This chain connects TRBV20-1 to TRBJ1-1, with TRBD1 matching 10 bases. Per germline, CDR1 DFQATT and CDR2 SNEGSKA (reference sequence). The CDR3 runs to 14 residues. After removal of 5 bases from V and 2 bases from J, the junction contained 5 bases not matched to a gene. The CDR3 DNA follows: TGCAGTGCTCCGACAGGGGGCGGTAACACTGAAGCTTTCTTT. This gives the protein CSAPTGGGNTEAFF.

This clonotype was detected only a few times. The rearrangement joins TRBV6-5 to TRBJ1-1; D perhaps matches TRBD1 (6 bases). Germline-derived CDR1 and CDR2 are MNHEY and SVGAGI. The V and J ends lost 4 bases and 3 bases respectively, with 9 bases between them. CDR3 length: 13 amino acids. CDR3: CASSSTGYTEAFF. CDR3 DNA: TGTGCCAGCAGTTCGACAGGATACACTGAAGCTTTCTTT.

This clonotype was found many times. The chain couples TRBV7-2 to TRBJ2-1; no firm D call. Germline CDR1 SGHTA, CDR2 FQGNSA. The CDR3 is 11 residues long. Trimming shortened V by 7 bases and J by 6 bases, and 7 bases separated the two germline ends. For the CDR3, the DNA is TGTGCCAGCACCCCGTTCAATGAGCAGTTCTTC. Protein sequence: CASTPFNEQFF.

In its sample, this clonotype was seen a few times. The chain couples TRBV10-3 to TRBJ1-1; a possible D gene is TRBD1 (5 bases). This CDR3 has 11 amino acids. Deletions cut 6 bases from V and 7 bases from J, with 9 bases between. Germline V gene data show CDR1 as ENHRY and CDR2 as SYGVKD. The CDR3 DNA reads as TGTGCCATCAGGGAGACAGTTGAAGCTTTCTTT. It yields the protein CAIRETVEAFF.

The V call is TRBV7-8, the J call TRBJ1-2, with D possibly matching TRBD1 (6 bases). This CDR3 has 15 amino acids. The V end lost 1 base, the J end lost 4 bases, and 13 bases lay between the germline ends. Germline V gives CDR1 SGHVS, CDR2 FQNEAQ. In DNA form, the CDR3 reads TGTGCCAGCAGCTTAGAACCAGGGGCGACCTATGGCTACACCTTC. This codes for CASSLEPGATYGYTF.

This clonotype was counted ten times or more. The genes are TRBV5-1 and TRBJ1-2; D is undetermined. The CDR3 loop spans 14 amino acids. Per germline, CDR1 SGHRS and CDR2 YFSETQ. Trimming took off 3 bases at V and 6 bases at J, with 15 bases between the two ends. CDR3 loop: CASSWQTSNDGYTF. The CDR3, as DNA: TGCGCCAGCAGCTGGCAAACTTCGAATGATGGCTACACCTTC. Variable domain in full (rest from reference TRBV5-1 and TRBJ1-2): KAGVTQTPRYLIKTRGQQVTLSCSPISGHRSVSWYQQTPGQGLQFLFEYFSETQRNKGNFPGRFSGRQFSNSRSEMNVSTLELGDSALYLCASSWQTSNDGYTFGSGTRLTVV.

This clonotype showed up just a few times. The chain recombines TRBV2 with TRBJ1-5; D remains ambiguous. Between the trimmed V and J ends, which lost 1 base and 2 bases, there was a span of 12 bases. CDR3 length: 16 residues. The germline gives CDR1 SNHLY, CDR2 FYNNEI. CDR3 nucleotide sequence: TGTGCCAGCAGTGAAGACAGCCTAAGTGGCAATCAGCCCCAGCATTTT. It is translated as CASSEDSLSGNQPQHF. Full variable domain (missing parts from reference TRBV2 and TRBJ1-5): EPEVTQTPSHQVTQMGQEVILRCVPISNHLYFYWYRQILGQKVEFLVSFYNNEISEKSEIFDDQFSVERPDGSNFTLKIRSTKLEDSAMYFCASSEDSLSGNQPQHFGDGTRLSIL.

In this sample, this clonotype turned up many times. Written as DNA, the CDR3 is TGTGCCAGCAGCTTTGGGCGCGAAAACATTCAGTACTTC. This sequence encodes CASSFGRENIQYF. The V and J genes are TRBV11-2 and TRBJ2-4, with D unresolved. V shed 3 bases and J shed 5 bases, with 8 bases lying between them. Germline lookup yields CDR1 SGHAT and CDR2 FQNNGV. The CDR3 length is 13 residues.

V gene TRBV20-1 combines with J gene TRBJ1-2, with D possibly matching TRBD1 (6 bases). The germline V and J ends were trimmed by 8 bases and 0 bases, with 19 bases remaining between them. Germline lookup yields CDR1 DFQATT and CDR2 SNEGSKA (reference sequence). The CDR3 has 15 residues. The chain's CDR3 is CSPRGGADTNYGYTF. DNA for the CDR3: TGCAGTCCACGGGGGGGCGCAGATACTAACTATGGCTACACCTTC.

The rearrangement uses TRBV7-2 and TRBJ2-7; TRBD1 aligns across 7 bases. Germline CDR1 and CDR2: SGHTA and FQGNSA. The CDR3 length is 14 residues. V lost 4 bases and J lost 3; bases outside the gene matches: 6. The CDR3 DNA sequence: TGTGCCAGCAGCTCCCAGACAGGGCTCTACGAGCAGTACTTC. This codes for CASSSQTGLYEQYF.

The genes are TRBV20-1 and TRBJ2-7; possibly TRBD2 for D (5 bases). Germline lookup yields CDR1 DFQATT and CDR2 SNEGSKA (reference sequence). The CDR3 loop spans 17 amino acids. CDR3 sequence: CCARDSGSGRSSYEQYF. In DNA form, the CDR3 reads TGCTGCGCTAGAGATTCTGGGAGCGGTAGGAGCTCCTACGAGCAGTACTTC.

The count of this clonotype is one. The chain links TRBV3-1 to TRBJ2-7; D gene unclear. Germline V gene sequence: CDR1 LGHDT, CDR2 YNNKEL (reference sequence). Trimming stripped 3 bases from V and 0 bases from J, with 18 bases between. This CDR3 comprises 17 residues. Here the CDR3 DNA reads TGTGCCAGCAGCCAGGGTTGGGTCAACTCTTACTCCTACGAGCAGTACTTC. Its translation: CASSQGWVNSYSYEQYF.

This sequence joins TRBV5-1 and TRBJ2-1; either TRBD1 or TRBD2 may supply D (5 bases each). V dropped 3 bases and J dropped 2 bases, with 15 bases sitting between them. The CDR3 contains 16 residues. Germline V gives CDR1 SGHRS, CDR2 YFSETQ. CDR3 protein: CASSSLGRAAYNEQFF. For the CDR3, the DNA is TGCGCCAGCAGCTCCTTGGGGCGGGCCGCCTACAATGAGCAGTTCTTC. The variable domain in full, with the rest retrieved from reference TRBV5-1 and TRBJ2-1, is KAGVTQTPRYLIKTRGQQVTLSCSPISGHRSVSWYQQTPGQGLQFLFEYFSETQRNKGNFPGRFSGRQFSNSRSEMNVSTLELGDSALYLCASSSLGRAAYNEQFFGPGTRLTVL.

In this sample, this clonotype turned up many times. The gene calls are TRBV20-1 and TRBJ2-5; perhaps D is TRBD1 or TRBD2 (5 bases each). The germline CDR1 and CDR2 sequences are DFQATT and SNEGSKA (reference sequence). This CDR3 is 14 amino acids long. The V and J ends lost 2 bases and 1 base respectively, with 11 bases between them. The CDR3 coding sequence is TGCAGTGCTAGAAGGGGAGCGGCCCAAGAGACCCAGTACTTC. It yields the protein CSARRGAAQETQYF.

This chain links TRBV25-1 with TRBJ1-2; D is uncertain. Trimming took off 3 bases at V and 7 bases at J, with 6 bases between the two ends. Germline CDR1 MGHDK, CDR2 SYGVNS. The CDR3 has 11 amino acids. CDR3 sequence: CASSDYGGYTF. The CDR3 bases are TGTGCCAGCAGTGACTATGGTGGCTACACCTTC.

A single count supports this clonotype. The V gene is TRBV5-1, the J gene TRBJ2-7; tentatively, D is TRBD2 (6 bases). The CDR3 sequence is 14 residues long. From germline, CDR1 is SGHRS and CDR2 YFSETQ. Trimming left V 3 bases short and J 0 bases short, with 10 bases between. CDR3 in DNA: TGCGCCAGCAGCTGGGGGACTGACTCCTACGAGCAGTACTTC. Translating gives CASSWGTDSYEQYF.

A few counts support this clonotype. J is TRBJ2-1 and V is TRBV5-1; 9 bases match TRBD1. With 2 bases clipped from V and 3 bases from J, the junction kept 3 bases outside the gene matches. The CDR3 runs to 15 residues. Germline V gene lookup returns CDR1 SGHRS and CDR2 YFSETQ. CDR3 loop: CASSLGTGYYNEQFF. The CDR3 DNA reads TGCGCCAGCAGCTTAGGGACAGGGTACTACAATGAGCAGTTCTTC.

The table lists this clonotype with many counts. This chain joins TRBV12-3 or TRBV12-4 and TRBJ2-1; possible D gene TRBD1, 6 bases. CDR3 length equals 15 residues. V gave up 5 bases and J gave up 3 bases, with 14 bases separating them. The CDR3 DNA sequence: TGTGCCAGCAGTCTAAATACAGGGAACTACAATGAGCAGTTCTTC. Translated, it gives CASSLNTGNYNEQFF.

The sample holds many counts of this clonotype. The V gene is TRBV7-8, the J gene TRBJ2-5, with TRBD2 as a possible D gene (5 bases). The CDR3 is 18 residues long. V was shortened by 4 bases and J by 3 bases, with 24 bases between the two germline ends. Looked up from germline, CDR1 is SGHVS and CDR2 is FQNEAQ. CDR3 coding DNA: TGTGCCAGCAGCTCCAATCGGAGAGGGTTGGAGAGGAAAGAGACCCAGTACTTC. Protein: CASSSNRRGLERKETQYF. The entire variable domain, with the rest obtained from reference TRBV7-8 and TRBJ2-5, is as follows: GAGVSQSPRYKVAKRGQDVALRCDPISGHVSLFWYQQALGQGPEFLTYFQNEAQLDKSGLPSDRFFAERPEGSVSTLKIQRTQQEDSAVYLCASSSNRRGLERKETQYFGPGTRLLVL.

The chain joins TRBV9 to TRBJ2-1, with 11 bases aligning to TRBD2. CDR1 is SGDLS and CDR2 is YYNGEE in the germline V gene. The CDR3 runs to 16 residues. Trimming cost V 4 bases and J 10 bases; bases outside gene matches: 13. The CDR3 region has the DNA TGTGCCAGCAGCCCACTGACTAGCGGGGCCCCTAGGGAGCAGTTCTTC. It encodes CASSPLTSGAPREQFF.

The sample holds many counts of this clonotype. This chain joins TRBV10-3 and TRBJ2-3, with TRBD1 as a possible D gene (5 bases). The V gene lost 4 bases and the J gene lost 2 bases, with 16 bases spanning the gap. In germline, CDR1 is ENHRY, CDR2 SYGVKD. The CDR3 sequence is 16 residues long. The chain's CDR3 is CAISGRAGINTDTQYF. CDR3 coding DNA: TGTGCCATCAGTGGCCGGGCAGGGATCAACACAGATACGCAGTATTTT.

This clonotype turned up a few times. V and J are TRBV13 and TRBJ2-3, with a weak D call TRBD1 (5 bases). This CDR3 contains 14 residues. V was trimmed by 4 bases and J by 2 bases, leaving 10 bases between them. Germline-derived CDR1 and CDR2 are PRHDT and FYEKMQ (reference sequence). CDR3 nucleotides: TGTGCCAGCAGCTACGAAGGGGTCACAGATACGCAGTATTTT. Translation: CASSYEGVTDTQYF.